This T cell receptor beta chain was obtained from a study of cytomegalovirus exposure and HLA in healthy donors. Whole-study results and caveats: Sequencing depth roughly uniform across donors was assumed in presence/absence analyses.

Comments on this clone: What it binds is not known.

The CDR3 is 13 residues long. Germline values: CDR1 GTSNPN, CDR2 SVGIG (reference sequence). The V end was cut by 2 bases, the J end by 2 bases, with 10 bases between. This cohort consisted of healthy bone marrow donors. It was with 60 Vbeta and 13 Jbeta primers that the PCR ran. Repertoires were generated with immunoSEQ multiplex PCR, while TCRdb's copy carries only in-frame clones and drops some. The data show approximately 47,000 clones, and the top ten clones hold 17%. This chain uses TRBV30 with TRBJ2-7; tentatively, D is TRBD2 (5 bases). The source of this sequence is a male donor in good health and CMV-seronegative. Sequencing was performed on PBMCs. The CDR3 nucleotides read TGTGCCTGGAGTAACCCGGGGACCTACGAGCAGTACTTC. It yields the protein CAWSNPGTYEQYF.